The T cell receptor beta chain described here comes from a study of T cells in Graves' hyperthyroidism and ophthalmopathy. Looking at the study overall: It was at initial diagnosis, before any treatment, that peripheral blood was collected.

Study-wide findings and caveats: Within blood appeared most thyroid clonotypes that had expanded above 0.001.

Patients having uncontrolled infection, another autoimmune disease, pregnancy or lactation were not included. The CDR3 is made up of 12 amino acids. Deletions cut 0 bases from V and 7 bases from J, with 9 bases between. Germline V gene lookup returns CDR1 DFQATT and CDR2 SNEGSKA (reference sequence). There are many counts of this clonotype. The antigen remains unidentified. RNA transcripts yielded amplified TCR beta CDR3 regions. First-round RT-PCR targeting the TCR CDR3 was performed with the HTBI primer set. MiXCR was run by TCRdb on the multiplex PCR reads, yielding one entry per CDR3 protein. The sample includes about 380,000 distinct CDR3 sequences, roughly 14% of them seen just once.

What was sequenced was blood. This clonotype originated in a man aged 30 to 45 with Graves' hyperthyroidism that later progressed to Graves' ophthalmopathy. J is TRBJ1-1 and V is TRBV20-1; D unresolved. The CDR3 DNA sequence: TGCAGTGCTAGAGATATTGGCGATGAAGCTTTCTTT. Encoded protein: CSARDIGDEAFF.